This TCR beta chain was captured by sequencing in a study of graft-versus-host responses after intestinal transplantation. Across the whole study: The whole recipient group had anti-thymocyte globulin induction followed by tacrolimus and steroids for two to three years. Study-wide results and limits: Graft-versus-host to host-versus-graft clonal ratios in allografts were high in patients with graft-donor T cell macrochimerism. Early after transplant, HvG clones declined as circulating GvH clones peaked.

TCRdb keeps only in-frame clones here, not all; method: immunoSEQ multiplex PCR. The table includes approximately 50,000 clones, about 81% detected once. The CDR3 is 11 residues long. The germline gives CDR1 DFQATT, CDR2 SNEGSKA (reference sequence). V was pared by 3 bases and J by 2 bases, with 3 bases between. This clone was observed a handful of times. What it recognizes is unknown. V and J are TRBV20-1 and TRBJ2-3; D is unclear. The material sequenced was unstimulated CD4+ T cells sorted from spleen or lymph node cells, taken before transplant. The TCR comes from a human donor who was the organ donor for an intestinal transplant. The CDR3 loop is CSARLTDTQYF. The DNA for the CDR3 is TGCAGTGCTAGGCTCACAGATACGCAGTATTTT.